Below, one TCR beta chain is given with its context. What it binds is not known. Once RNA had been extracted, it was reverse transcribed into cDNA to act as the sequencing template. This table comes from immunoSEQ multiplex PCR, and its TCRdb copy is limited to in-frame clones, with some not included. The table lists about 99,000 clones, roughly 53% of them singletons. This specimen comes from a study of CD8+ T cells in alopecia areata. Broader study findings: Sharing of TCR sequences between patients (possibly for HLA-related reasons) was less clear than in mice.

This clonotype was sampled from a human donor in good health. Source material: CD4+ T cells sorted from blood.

The CDR3: CAWGTGINYGYTF. CDR3 coding DNA: TGTGCCTGGGGAACAGGGATCAACTATGGCTACACCTTC. The genes are TRBV30 and TRBJ1-2, with a tentative D call TRBD1 (6 bases). CDR3 length: 13 amino acids. Germline CDR1 GTSNPN, CDR2 SVGIG (reference sequence). Trimming shortened V by 5 bases and J by 2 bases, and 12 bases separated the two germline ends. Drawing the rest from reference TRBV30 and TRBJ1-2, the complete variable domain is SQTIHQWPATLVQPVGSPLSLECTVEGTSNPNLYWYRQAAGRGLQLLFYSVGIGQISSEVPQNLSASRPQDRQFILSSKKLLLSDSGFYLCAWGTGINYGYTFGSGTRLTVV.